This TCR beta chain was recorded in a study of blood T cell repertoires in COVID-19. Background on the study: Samples of COVID-19 (acute and convalescent) were obtained from the United States, Italy and Spain. Nucleic acid was either cDNA or gDNA, and it came from T cells, B-cell-depleted T cells, or PBMCs.

CDR1 and CDR2 from the germline V gene are LNHDA and SQIVND (reference sequence). CDR3 length: 16 residues. The V segment lost 3 bases and the J segment 0 bases; nucleotides outside the gene matches: 3. Original analysis: Estimation of nucleated cell counts was performed using reference gene primer amplification. The data were produced by immunoSEQ multiplex PCR, yet TCRdb's version contains in-frame clones alone and is incomplete. V and J calls and clone size are given by that table; D and trimming were obtained from the DNA. This table holds some 250,000 clones, approximately 81% found once. V usage is TRBV19 and J usage is TRBJ2-3; 10 bases match TRBD2. The sample comprised peripheral blood. The TCR originated in a woman between 18 and 29 years old with acute or convalescent COVID-19. The CDR3 reads CASSMKLAGSTDTQYF. The CDR3 DNA reads TGTGCCAGTAGTATGAAACTAGCGGGAAGCACAGATACGCAGTATTTT. Combining the CDR3 with reference TRBV19 and TRBJ2-3 gives the whole variable domain DGGITQSPKYLFRKEGQNVTLSCEQNLNHDAMYWYRQDPGQGLRLIYYSQIVNDFQKGDIAEGYSVSREKKESFPLTVTSAQKNPTAFYLCASSMKLAGSTDTQYFGPGTRLTVL.